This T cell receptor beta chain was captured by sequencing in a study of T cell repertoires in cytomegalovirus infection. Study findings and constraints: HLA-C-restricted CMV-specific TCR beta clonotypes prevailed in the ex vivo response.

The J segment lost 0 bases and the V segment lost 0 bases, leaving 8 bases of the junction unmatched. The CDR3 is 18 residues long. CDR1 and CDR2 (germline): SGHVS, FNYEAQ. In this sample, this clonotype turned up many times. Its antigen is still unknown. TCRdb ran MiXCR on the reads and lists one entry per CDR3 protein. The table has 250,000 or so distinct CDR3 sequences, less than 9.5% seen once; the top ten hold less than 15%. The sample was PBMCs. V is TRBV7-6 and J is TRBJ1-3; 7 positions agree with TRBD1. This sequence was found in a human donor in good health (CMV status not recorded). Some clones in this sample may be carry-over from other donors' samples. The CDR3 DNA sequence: TGTGCCAGCAGCTTAGCTCCCCAGGGGGTCCTCTCTGGAAACACCATATATTTT. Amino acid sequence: CASSLAPQGVLSGNTIYF.